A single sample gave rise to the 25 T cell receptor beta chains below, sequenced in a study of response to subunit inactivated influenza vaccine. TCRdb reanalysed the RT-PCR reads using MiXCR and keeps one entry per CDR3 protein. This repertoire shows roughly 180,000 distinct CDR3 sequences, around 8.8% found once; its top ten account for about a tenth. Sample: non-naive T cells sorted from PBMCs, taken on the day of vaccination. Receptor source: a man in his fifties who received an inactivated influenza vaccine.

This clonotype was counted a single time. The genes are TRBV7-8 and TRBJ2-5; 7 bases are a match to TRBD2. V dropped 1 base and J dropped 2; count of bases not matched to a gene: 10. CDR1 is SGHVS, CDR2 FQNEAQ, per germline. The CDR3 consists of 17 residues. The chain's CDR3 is CASSLGFRAGLQETQYF. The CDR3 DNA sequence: TGTGCCAGCAGCTTAGGTTTTCGAGCGGGGTTACAAGAGACCCAGTACTTC.

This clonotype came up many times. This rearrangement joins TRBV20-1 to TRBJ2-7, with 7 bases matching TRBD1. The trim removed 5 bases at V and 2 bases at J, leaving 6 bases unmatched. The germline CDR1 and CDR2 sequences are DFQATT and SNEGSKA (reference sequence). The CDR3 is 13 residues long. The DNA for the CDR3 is TGCAGTGCTTGGGGACAGAGGACCTACGAGCAGTACTTC. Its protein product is CSAWGQRTYEQYF.

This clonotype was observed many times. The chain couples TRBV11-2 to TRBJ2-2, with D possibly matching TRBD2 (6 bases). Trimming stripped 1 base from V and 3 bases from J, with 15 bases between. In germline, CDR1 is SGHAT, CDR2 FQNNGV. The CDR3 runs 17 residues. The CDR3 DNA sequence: TGTGCCAGCAGCTTAGGTTACGGGACTCAGGACACCGGGGAGCTGTTTTTT. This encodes CASSLGYGTQDTGELFF.

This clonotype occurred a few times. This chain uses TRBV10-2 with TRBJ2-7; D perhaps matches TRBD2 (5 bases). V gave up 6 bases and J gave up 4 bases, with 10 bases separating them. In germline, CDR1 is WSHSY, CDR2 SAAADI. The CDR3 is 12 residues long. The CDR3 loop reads CASREGRYEQYF. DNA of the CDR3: TGCGCCAGCAGAGAGGGCAGATACGAGCAGTACTTC.

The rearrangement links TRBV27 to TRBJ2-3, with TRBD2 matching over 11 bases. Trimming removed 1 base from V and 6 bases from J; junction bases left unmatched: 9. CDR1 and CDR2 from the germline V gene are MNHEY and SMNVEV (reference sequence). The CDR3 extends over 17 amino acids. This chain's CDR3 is CASSLFGTSGSQDTQYF. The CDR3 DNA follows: TGTGCCAGCAGTTTATTTGGTACTAGCGGGAGTCAGGATACGCAGTATTTT.

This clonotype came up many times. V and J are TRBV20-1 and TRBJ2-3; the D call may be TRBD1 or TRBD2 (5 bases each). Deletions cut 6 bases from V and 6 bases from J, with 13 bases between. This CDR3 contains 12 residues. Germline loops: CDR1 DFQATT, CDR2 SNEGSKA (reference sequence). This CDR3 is CSAPKWGDTQYF. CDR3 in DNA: TGCAGTGCCCCGAAGTGGGGGGATACGCAGTATTTT.

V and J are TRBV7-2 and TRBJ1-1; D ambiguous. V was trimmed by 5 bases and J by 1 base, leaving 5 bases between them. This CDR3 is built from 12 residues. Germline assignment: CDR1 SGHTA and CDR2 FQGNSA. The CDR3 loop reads CASSGRNTEAFF. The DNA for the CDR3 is TGTGCCAGCAGCGGAAGGAACACTGAAGCTTTCTTT.

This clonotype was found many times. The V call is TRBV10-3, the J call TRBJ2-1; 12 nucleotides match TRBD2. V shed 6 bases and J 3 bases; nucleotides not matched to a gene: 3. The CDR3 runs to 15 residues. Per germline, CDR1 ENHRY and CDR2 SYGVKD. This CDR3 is CAISPTSGSYNEQFF. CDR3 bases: TGTGCCATCAGCCCGACTAGCGGGAGCTACAATGAGCAGTTCTTC.

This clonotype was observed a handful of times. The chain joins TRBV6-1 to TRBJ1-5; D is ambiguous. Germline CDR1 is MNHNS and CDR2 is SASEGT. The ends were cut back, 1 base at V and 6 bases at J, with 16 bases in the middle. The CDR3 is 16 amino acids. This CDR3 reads CASSEGGLGVGQPQHF. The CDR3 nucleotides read TGTGCCAGCAGTGAAGGCGGGCTGGGTGTAGGTCAGCCCCAGCATTTT.

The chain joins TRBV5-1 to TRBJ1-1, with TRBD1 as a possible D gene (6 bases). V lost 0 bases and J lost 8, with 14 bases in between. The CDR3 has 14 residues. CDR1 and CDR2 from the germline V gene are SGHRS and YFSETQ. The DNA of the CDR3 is TGCGCCAGCAGCTTGGCTGGTAGGACAGTAGAAGCTTTCTTT. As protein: CASSLAGRTVEAFF.

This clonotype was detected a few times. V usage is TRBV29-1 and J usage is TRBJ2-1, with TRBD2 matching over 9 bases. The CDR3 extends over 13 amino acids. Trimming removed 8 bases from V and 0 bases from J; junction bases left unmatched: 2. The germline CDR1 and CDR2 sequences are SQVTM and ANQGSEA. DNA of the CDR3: TGCAGCACAGCGGGAGGCTCCTACAATGAGCAGTTCTTC. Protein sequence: CSTAGGSYNEQFF.

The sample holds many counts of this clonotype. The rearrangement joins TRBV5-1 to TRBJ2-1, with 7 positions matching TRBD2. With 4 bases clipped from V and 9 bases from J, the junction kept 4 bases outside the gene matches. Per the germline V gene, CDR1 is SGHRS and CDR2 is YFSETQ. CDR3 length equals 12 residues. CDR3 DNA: TGCGCCAGCAGCCAGGGCGGGGGTGAGCAGTTCTTC. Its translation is CASSQGGGEQFF.

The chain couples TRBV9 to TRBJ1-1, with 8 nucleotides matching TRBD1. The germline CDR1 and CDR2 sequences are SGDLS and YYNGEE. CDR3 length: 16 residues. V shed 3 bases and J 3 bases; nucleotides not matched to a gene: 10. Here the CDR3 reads CASSAPSGGRYTEAFF. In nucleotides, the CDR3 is TGTGCCAGCAGCGCACCATCAGGGGGCAGATACACTGAAGCTTTCTTT.

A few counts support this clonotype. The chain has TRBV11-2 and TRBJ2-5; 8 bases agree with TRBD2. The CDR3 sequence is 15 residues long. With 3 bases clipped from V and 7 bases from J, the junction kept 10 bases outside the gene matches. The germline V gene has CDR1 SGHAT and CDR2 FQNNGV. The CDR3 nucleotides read TGTGCCAGCAGCTTCCAATGGACTAGCCGTGGGACCCAGTACTTC. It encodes CASSFQWTSRGTQYF.

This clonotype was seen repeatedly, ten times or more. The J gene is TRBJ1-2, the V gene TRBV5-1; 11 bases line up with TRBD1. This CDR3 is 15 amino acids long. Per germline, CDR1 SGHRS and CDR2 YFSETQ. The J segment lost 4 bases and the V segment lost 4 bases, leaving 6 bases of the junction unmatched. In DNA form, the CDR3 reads TGCGCCAGCAGCGCCGGACAGGGGGCTTTCTATGGCTACACCTTC. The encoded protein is CASSAGQGAFYGYTF.

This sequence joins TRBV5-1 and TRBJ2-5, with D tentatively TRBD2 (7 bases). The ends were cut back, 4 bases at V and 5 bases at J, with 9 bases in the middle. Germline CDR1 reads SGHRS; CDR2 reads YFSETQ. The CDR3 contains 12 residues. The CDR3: CASSGGAETQYF. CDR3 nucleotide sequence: TGCGCCAGCAGCGGGGGGGCGGAGACCCAGTACTTC.

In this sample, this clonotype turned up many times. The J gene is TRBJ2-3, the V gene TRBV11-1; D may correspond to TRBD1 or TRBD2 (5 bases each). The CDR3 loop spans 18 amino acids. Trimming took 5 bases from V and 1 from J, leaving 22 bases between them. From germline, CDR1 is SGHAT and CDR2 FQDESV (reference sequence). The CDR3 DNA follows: TGTGCCAGCAGCAAATCCCGGGGCCCGAGTCCCCGCACAGATACGCAGTATTTT. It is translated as CASSKSRGPSPRTDTQYF. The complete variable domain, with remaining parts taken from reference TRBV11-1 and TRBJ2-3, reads EAEVAQSPRYKITEKSQAVAFWCDPISGHATLYWYRQILGQGPELLVQFQDESVVDDSQLPKDRFSAERLKGVDSTLKIQPAELGDSAMYLCASSKSRGPSPRTDTQYFGPGTRLTVL.

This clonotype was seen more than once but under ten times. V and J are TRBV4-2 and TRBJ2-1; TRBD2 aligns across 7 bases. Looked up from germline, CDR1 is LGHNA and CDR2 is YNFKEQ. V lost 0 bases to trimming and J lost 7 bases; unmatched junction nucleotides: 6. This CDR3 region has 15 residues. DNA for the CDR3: TGTGCCAGCAGCCAAGATGGACTAGTCATGAATGAGCAGTTCTTC. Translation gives CASSQDGLVMNEQFF.

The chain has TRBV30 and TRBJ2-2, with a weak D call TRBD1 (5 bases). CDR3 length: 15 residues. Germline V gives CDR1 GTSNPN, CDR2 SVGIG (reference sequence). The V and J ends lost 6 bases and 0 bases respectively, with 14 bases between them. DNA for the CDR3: TGTGCCTGCCAGTTTGGGGCCACGAACACCGGGGAGCTGTTTTTT. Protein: CACQFGATNTGELFF.

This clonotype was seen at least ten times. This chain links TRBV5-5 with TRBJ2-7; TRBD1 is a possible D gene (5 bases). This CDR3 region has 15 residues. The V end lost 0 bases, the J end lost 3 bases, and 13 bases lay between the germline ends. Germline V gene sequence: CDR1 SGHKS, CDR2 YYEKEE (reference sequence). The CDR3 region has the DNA TGTGCCAGCAGCTTGGTAGCAGGGCAAATCTACGAGCAGTACTTC. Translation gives CASSLVAGQIYEQYF.

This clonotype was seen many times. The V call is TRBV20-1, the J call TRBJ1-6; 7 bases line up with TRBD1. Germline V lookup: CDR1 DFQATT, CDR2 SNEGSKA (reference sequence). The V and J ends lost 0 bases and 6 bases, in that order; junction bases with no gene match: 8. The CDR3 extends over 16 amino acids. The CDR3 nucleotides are TGCAGTGCTAGAGAAGCTAACAGGGGCGCTAATTCACCCCTCCACTTT. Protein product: CSAREANRGANSPLHF.

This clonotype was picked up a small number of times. CDR3: CASSQGTQETQYF. CDR3 nucleotides: TGCGCCAGCAGCCAAGGTACCCAAGAGACCCAGTACTTC. V usage is TRBV4-1 and J usage is TRBJ2-5; D unresolved. The V gene's germline CDR1 is MGHRA and CDR2 YSYEKL. V gave up 1 base and J gave up 1 base, with 4 bases separating them. The CDR3 is 13 amino acids.

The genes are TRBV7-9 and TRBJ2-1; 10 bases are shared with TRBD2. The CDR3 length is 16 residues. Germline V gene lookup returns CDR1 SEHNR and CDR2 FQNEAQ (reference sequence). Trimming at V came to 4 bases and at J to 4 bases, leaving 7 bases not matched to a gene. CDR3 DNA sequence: TGTGCCAGCAGCTCTTCTCGGACTAGCGGTTACAATGAGCAGTTCTTC. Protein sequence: CASSSSRTSGYNEQFF. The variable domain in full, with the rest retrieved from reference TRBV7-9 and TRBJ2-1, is DTGVSQNPRHKITKRGQNVTFRCDPISEHNRLYWYRQTLGQGPEFLTYFQNEAQLEKSRLLSDRFSAERPKGSFSTLEIQRTEQGDSAMYLCASSSSRTSGYNEQFFGPGTRLTVL.

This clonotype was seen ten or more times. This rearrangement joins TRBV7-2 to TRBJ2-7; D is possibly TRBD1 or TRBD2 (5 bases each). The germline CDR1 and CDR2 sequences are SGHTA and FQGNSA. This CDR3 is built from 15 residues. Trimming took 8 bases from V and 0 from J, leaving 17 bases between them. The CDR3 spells CASVTGTWSSYEQYF. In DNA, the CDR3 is TGTGCCAGCGTTACCGGGACCTGGAGCTCCTACGAGCAGTACTTC.

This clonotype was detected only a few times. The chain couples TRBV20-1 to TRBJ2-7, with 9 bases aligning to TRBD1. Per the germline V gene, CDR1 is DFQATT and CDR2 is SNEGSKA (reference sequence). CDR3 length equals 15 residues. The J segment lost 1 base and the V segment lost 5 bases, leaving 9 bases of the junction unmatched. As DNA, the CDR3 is TGCAGTGCTCGTCTTCCGGGACAGGGATCCTACGAGCAGTACTTC. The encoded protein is CSARLPGQGSYEQYF.